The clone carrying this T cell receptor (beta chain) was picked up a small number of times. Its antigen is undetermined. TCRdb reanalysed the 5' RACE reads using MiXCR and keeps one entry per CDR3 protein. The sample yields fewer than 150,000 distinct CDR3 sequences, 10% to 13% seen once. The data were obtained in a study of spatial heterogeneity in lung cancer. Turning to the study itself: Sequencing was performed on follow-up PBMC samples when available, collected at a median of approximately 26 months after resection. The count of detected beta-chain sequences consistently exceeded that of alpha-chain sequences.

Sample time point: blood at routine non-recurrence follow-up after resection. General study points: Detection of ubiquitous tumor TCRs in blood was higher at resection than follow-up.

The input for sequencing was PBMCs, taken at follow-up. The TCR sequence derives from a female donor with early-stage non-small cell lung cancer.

In DNA form, the CDR3 reads TGTGCCAGCTCACCACTACTACAGGGGTCTGGAAATGAGCAGTTCTTC. Translating it yields CASSPLLQGSGNEQFF. The gene calls are TRBV18 and TRBJ2-1; 7 bases agree with TRBD1. With V trimmed by 1 base and J by 7 bases, 10 bases remained unmatched. Per germline, CDR1 KGHSH and CDR2 LQKENI. The CDR3 totals 16 residues.